The 17 T cell receptor beta chains below come from one sample, sequenced in a study of CD8+CD57+ T cells in acquired aplastic anemia. Template material for TCR beta VDJ and CDR3 profiling consisted of genomic DNA. TCRdb re-called the reads with MiXCR, one entry per CDR3 protein. The data show about 470,000 distinct CDR3 sequences, around 33% seen once. It was patients with CD8+CD57+ cell expansion by flow cytometry who were chosen for sequencing. Sample: sorted CD4+, CD8+, or CD8+CD57+ T cells (not recorded which) from PBMCs. The receptor source for this set is a human donor with aplastic anemia.

In its sample, this clonotype was seen a few times. V is TRBV7-9 and J is TRBJ1-1; D call uncertain. Germline CDR1 is SEHNR and CDR2 is FQNEAQ (reference sequence). With 2 bases removed from V and 6 bases from J, the gap between germline ends came to 7 bases. The CDR3 is made up of 12 amino acids. DNA for the CDR3: TGTGCCAGCAGCTTATCGACCCCTGAAGCTTTCTTT. Translating it yields CASSLSTPEAFF.

The chain uses TRBV25-1 and TRBJ1-6, with TRBD1 as a possible D gene (5 bases). V dropped 1 base and J dropped 9 bases, with 7 bases sitting between them. This CDR3 region has 13 residues. Germline V gene lookup returns CDR1 MGHDK and CDR2 SYGVNS. The DNA of the CDR3 is TGTGCCAGCAGTGAATGGGGCACTTCACCCCTCCACTTT. Its protein is CASSEWGTSPLHF.

V is TRBV2 and J is TRBJ1-1; 7 nucleotides align to TRBD1. There are 15 residues in the CDR3. Germline loops: CDR1 SNHLY, CDR2 FYNNEI. V lost 5 bases, J lost 0 bases, and 6 bases stayed unmatched. The CDR3 DNA reads TGTGCCAGCAGTCCACCGGGACAGATGAACACTGAAGCTTTCTTT. Translation: CASSPPGQMNTEAFF.

This clonotype was recorded a few times. This rearrangement joins TRBV19 to TRBJ2-7; either TRBD1 or TRBD2 may fit D (5 bases each). Trimming took off 2 bases at V and 1 base at J, with 9 bases between the two ends. The CDR3 has 14 residues. The germline V gene has CDR1 LNHDA and CDR2 SQIVND (reference sequence). CDR3 residues: CASSIIGTSYEQYF. CDR3 DNA sequence: TGTGCCAGTAGTATAATAGGGACGTCCTACGAGCAGTACTTC.

This rearrangement joins TRBV20-1 to TRBJ2-7; 8 bases map to TRBD2. Judging by the DNA end, TRBJ2-1 fits better; the J call may be wrong. The CDR3 runs to 14 residues. Germline V CDR1 and CDR2: DFQATT, SNEGSKA (reference sequence). As DNA, the CDR3 is TGCAGTGCTAGTATAGCGGGGAGCCACAATGAGCAGTTCTTC. It codes for CSASIAGSHNEQFF.

The count of this clonotype is one. This chain connects TRBV19 to TRBJ1-5; TRBD1 matches 7 bases. Germline assignment: CDR1 LNHDA and CDR2 SQIVND (reference sequence). The CDR3 totals 17 residues. The V gene end was trimmed by 4 bases and the J gene end by 0 bases; junction bases not matched to a gene: 9. The CDR3 spells CASSRAGQRYSNQPQHF. CDR3 bases: TGTGCCAGTAGTAGGGCGGGACAGCGATATAGCAATCAGCCCCAGCATTTT.

This clonotype was detected a few times. CDR3 nucleotides: TGCGCCAGCAGCTTGAGGTTCGGGGCCGGGATCGAGCAGTACTTC. Translation: CASSLRFGAGIEQYF. This sequence joins TRBV5-1 and TRBJ2-7; either TRBD1 or TRBD2 may fit D (5 bases each). Germline V lookup: CDR1 SGHRS, CDR2 YFSETQ. The CDR3 covers 15 residues. V was cut by 1 base and J by 6 bases, with 17 bases left in between.

The chain is built from TRBV9 and TRBJ1-1; 9 bases are shared with TRBD1. The CDR3 is 13 residues long. Germline loops: CDR1 SGDLS, CDR2 YYNGEE. V trimming: 5 bases; J trimming: 5 bases; junction bases outside the gene matches: 4. For the CDR3, the DNA is TGTGCCAGCAGGGGACAGGGTCAAACTGAAGCTTTCTTT. Translation: CASRGQGQTEAFF. Filled out from reference TRBV9 and TRBJ1-1, the complete variable domain reads DSGVTQTPKHLITATGQRVTLRCSPRSGDLSVYWYQQSLDQGLQFLIQYYNGEERAKGNILERFSAQQFPDLHSELNLSSLELGDSALYFCASRGQGQTEAFFGQGTRLTVV.

This clonotype occurred many times. V and J are TRBV5-1 and TRBJ2-7; the D call may be TRBD1 or TRBD2 (6 bases each). V dropped 4 bases and J dropped 2 bases, with 16 bases sitting between them. This CDR3 region has 15 residues. Germline values: CDR1 SGHRS, CDR2 YFSETQ. CDR3 bases: TGCGCCAGCAGCGGAGGGACACGAGAAGCCTACGAGCAGTACTTC. It encodes CASSGGTREAYEQYF.

This clonotype was observed a few times. The chain is built from TRBV10-3 and TRBJ2-3; TRBD1 aligns across 7 bases. The CDR3 runs to 15 residues. The trim removed 10 bases at V and 6 bases at J, leaving 16 bases unmatched. Germline lookup yields CDR1 ENHRY and CDR2 SYGVKD. Here the CDR3 reads CASSYTGAAIDTQYF. Written as DNA, the CDR3 is TGTGCCAGCAGCTATACAGGGGCTGCTATTGATACGCAGTATTTT.

This clonotype has at least ten counts. V is TRBV19 and J is TRBJ2-3, with 7 bases aligning to TRBD1. CDR3 size: 13 residues. Germline V CDR1 and CDR2: LNHDA, SQIVND (reference sequence). V lost 10 bases, J lost 2 bases, and 6 bases stayed unmatched. Written as DNA, the CDR3 is TGTGCCACCTCGACAGGGCCCACAGATACGCAGTATTTT. Amino acid sequence: CATSTGPTDTQYF.

This clonotype came up a few times. This chain links TRBV9 with TRBJ2-2, with 8 bases aligning to TRBD1. CDR1 and CDR2 from the germline V gene are SGDLS and YYNGEE. The CDR3 has 15 amino acids. The trim removed 4 bases at V and 5 bases at J, leaving 7 bases unmatched. CDR3 amino acids: CASSTQGEFTGELFF. DNA of the CDR3: TGTGCCAGCAGCACACAGGGGGAGTTTACCGGGGAGCTGTTTTTT.

The rearrangement uses TRBV3-1 and TRBJ2-3, with 9 bases lining up with TRBD1. V dropped 0 bases and J dropped 3; count of bases not matched to a gene: 4. The CDR3 runs 16 residues. Germline assignment: CDR1 LGHDT and CDR2 YNNKEL (reference sequence). CDR3 sequence reads: CASSQEDRGVTDTQYF. The CDR3 bases are TGTGCCAGCAGCCAAGAGGACAGGGGAGTGACAGATACGCAGTATTTT.

This clonotype has ten or more counts. This chain connects TRBV19 to TRBJ1-5; TRBD1 is a possible D gene (6 bases). Looked up from germline, CDR1 is LNHDA and CDR2 is SQIVND (reference sequence). Trimming took 4 bases from V and 0 from J, leaving 13 bases between them. The CDR3 sequence is 16 residues long. The CDR3 protein is CASSNPGAYSNQPQHF. As DNA, the CDR3 is TGTGCCAGTAGTAATCCGGGGGCCTATAGCAATCAGCCCCAGCATTTT.

The CDR3 protein is CASMSVSYEQYF. CDR3 nucleotides: TGTGCCAGCATGAGCGTCTCCTACGAGCAGTACTTC. V and J are TRBV7-9 and TRBJ2-7; D gene unclear. Germline CDR1 is SEHNR and CDR2 is FQNEAQ (reference sequence). CDR3 length: 12 residues. V lost 7 bases and J 0 bases, leaving 7 bases between the germline ends.

This clonotype has a handful of counts. This could be a read error, since a much larger clone is one nucleotide away. This chain links TRBV19 with TRBJ2-7; D unresolved. Germline V gives CDR1 LNHDA, CDR2 SQIVND (reference sequence). This CDR3 contains 12 residues. CDR3 DNA: TGTACCAGTAGTATAAAGGAGAGCAAGCAGTACTTC. Its protein product is CTSSIKESKQYF.

V is TRBV4-1 and J is TRBJ1-5, with unresolved D. Germline values: CDR1 MGHRA, CDR2 YSYEKL. The CDR3 is 17 amino acids. The V gene lost 0 bases and the J gene lost 0 bases, with 12 bases spanning the gap. CDR3 region: CASSQEGLRGSNQPQHF. CDR3 nucleotides: TGCGCCAGCAGCCAAGAAGGGTTGAGAGGTAGCAATCAGCCCCAGCATTTT.